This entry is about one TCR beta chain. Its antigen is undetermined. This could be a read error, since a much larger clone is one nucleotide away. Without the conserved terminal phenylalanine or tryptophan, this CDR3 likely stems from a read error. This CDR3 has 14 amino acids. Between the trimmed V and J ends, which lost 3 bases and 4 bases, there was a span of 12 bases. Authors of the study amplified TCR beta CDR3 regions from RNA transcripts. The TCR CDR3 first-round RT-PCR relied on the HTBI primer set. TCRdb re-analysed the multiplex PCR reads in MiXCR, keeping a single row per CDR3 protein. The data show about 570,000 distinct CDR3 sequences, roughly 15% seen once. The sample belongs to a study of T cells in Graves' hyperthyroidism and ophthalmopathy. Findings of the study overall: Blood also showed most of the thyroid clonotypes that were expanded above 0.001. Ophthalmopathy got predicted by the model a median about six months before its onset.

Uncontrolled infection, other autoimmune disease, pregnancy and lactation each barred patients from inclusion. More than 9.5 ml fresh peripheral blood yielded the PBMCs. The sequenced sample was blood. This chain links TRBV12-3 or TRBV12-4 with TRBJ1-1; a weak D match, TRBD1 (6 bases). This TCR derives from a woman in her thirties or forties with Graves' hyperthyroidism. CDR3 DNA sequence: TGTGCCAGCAGTTTCGCACAGGGTCGCACTGAAGCTTTCCTT. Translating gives CASSFAQGRTEAFL.